These T cell receptor beta chains were read from a single sample in a study of OX40 agonist ivuxolimab in advanced cancers. The assay was immunoSEQ multiplex PCR, and TCRdb's table has in-frame clones only and misses some. The sample includes under 85,000 clones, approximately 93% seen only once; the top ten take about 6.4%. The starting material was CD4+ or CD8+ T cells sorted from blood, obtained in a trial of the OX40 agonist ivuxolimab. The receptors shown here come from an adult with an advanced solid tumor such as melanoma, head and neck, liver or kidney cancer. Both conserved end residues are part of each CDR3.

length,V,CDR3
14,TRBV9,CASSEGGRGTEAFF
14,TRBV21-1,CASSMEGSNQPQHF
14,TRBV28,CASSIAGTYNEQFF
14,TRBV6-5,CASSSRGGNQPQHF
16,TRBV4-3,CASSQGSVNTNSPLHF
11,TRBV12-5,CASGPGYEQYF
14,TRBV2,CASSPRLAAYEQYF
13,TRBV5-1,CASSVDLGLEQYF
16,TRBV13,CASSFRSGGALDEQFF
14,TRBV7-2,CASSLSIRGNEQFF
14,TRBV5-6,CASSPGQGVSEQFF
14,TRBV6-5,CASSAGGGNQPQHF